The entry that follows covers one T cell receptor beta chain sequence. The method was immunoSEQ multiplex PCR; TCRdb's version includes in-frame clones alone and lacks a portion of them. The profile covers more than 550,000 clones, with 70% to 90% appearing a single time and 0.0094% taken by the ten largest. The data belong to a study of shared T cell receptors in the human thymus. The CDR3 covers 13 residues. V shed 4 bases and J shed 2 bases, with 9 bases lying between them. Germline CDR1 and CDR2: SGHTA and FQGNSA. Another study also made use of these data, one on human thymus T cells.

V and J are TRBV7-2 and TRBJ2-7; D is undetermined. The sample comprised thymocytes. The clonotype comes from a boy younger than two with a congenital heart defect. The CDR3 bases are TGTGCCAGCAGCTACCAGGAAGCCTACGAGCAGTACTTC. This translates into CASSYQEAYEQYF.